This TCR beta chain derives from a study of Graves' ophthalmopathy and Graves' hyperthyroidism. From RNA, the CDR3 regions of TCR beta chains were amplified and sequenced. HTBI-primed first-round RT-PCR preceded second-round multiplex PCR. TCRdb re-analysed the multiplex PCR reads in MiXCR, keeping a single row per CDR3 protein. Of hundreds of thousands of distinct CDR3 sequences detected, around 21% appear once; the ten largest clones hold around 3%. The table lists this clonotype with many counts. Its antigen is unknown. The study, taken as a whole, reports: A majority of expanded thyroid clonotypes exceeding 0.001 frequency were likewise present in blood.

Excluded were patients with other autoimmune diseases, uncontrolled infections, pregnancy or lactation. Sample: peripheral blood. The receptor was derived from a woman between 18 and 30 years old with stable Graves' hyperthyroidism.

In DNA, the CDR3 is TGTGCCAGCAGTGAACATAAGGAGCAGTACTTC. It specifies CASSEHKEQYF. The V call is TRBV2, the J call TRBJ2-7; D unresolved. Per the germline V gene, CDR1 is SNHLY and CDR2 is FYNNEI. The CDR3 consists of 11 residues. Trimming took 2 bases from V and 7 from J, leaving 6 bases between them.